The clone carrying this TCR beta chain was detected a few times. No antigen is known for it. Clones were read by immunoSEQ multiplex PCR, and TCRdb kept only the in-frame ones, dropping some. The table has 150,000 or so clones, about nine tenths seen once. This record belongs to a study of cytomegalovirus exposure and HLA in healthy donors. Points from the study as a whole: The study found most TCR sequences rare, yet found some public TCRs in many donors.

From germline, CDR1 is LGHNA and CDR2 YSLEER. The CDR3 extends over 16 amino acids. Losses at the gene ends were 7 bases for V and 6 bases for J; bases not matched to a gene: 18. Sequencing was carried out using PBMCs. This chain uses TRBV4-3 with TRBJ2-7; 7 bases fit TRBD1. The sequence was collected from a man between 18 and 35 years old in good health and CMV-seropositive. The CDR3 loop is CASTYAQSTGKCEQYF. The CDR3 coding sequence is TGCGCCAGCACCTACGCCCAGTCGACAGGGAAATGCGAGCAGTACTTC.